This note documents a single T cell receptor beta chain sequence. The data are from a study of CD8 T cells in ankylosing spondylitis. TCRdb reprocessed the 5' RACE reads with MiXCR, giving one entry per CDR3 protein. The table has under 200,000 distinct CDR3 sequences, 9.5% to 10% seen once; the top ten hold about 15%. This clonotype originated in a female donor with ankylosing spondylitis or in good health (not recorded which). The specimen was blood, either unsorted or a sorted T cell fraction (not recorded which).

CDR3 sequence: CATSDFGSSGREIERTDTQYF. The DNA for the CDR3 is TGTGCCACCAGTGATTTCGGATCTAGCGGGAGAGAAATAGAACGCACAGATACGCAGTATTTT. V and J are TRBV24-1 and TRBJ2-3; 10 bases agree with TRBD2. The CDR3 runs to 21 residues. Germline V CDR1 and CDR2: KGHDR, SFDVKD. Trimming at V came to 1 base and at J to 1 base, leaving 16 bases not matched to a gene.